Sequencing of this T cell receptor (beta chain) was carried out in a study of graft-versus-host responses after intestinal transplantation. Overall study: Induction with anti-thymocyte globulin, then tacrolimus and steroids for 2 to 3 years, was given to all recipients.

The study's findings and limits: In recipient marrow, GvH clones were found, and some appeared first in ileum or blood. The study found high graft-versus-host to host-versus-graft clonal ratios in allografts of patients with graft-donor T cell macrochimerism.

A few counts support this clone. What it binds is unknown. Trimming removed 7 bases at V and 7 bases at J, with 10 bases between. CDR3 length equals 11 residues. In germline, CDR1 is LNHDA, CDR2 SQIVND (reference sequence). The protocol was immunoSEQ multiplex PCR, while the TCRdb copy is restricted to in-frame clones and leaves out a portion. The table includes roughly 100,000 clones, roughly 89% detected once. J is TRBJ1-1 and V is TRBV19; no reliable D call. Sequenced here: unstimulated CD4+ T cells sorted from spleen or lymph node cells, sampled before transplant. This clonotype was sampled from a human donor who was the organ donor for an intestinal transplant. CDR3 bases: TGTGCCAGTACTCTTAGAGGTGAAGCTTTCTTT. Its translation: CASTLRGEAFF.